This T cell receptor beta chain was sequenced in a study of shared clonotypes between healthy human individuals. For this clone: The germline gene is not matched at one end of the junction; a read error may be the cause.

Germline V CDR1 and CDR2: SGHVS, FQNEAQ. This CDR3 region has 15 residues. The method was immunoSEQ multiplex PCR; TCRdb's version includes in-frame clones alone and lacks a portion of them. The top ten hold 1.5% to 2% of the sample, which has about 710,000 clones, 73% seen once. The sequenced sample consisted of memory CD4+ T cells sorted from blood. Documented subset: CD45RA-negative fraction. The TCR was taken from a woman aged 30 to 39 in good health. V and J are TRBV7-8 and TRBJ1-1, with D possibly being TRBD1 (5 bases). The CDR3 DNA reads TGTGCTAGCAGCTCTGTATTGGTCGGGGGCACTGAAGCTTTCTTT. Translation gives CASSSVLVGGTEAFF.